The 3 T cell receptor beta chains given below trace back to one sample, sequenced in a study of tumor-infiltrating lymphocytes in primary liver carcinoma. The input was approximately 500 ng total RNA; TCR beta cDNA was made from it with a constant-region primer. Amplification in three nested multiplex PCR rounds with slightly modified ARM-PCR gave rise to TCR beta libraries. TRBV1-TRBV30 forward primers and a C-beta reverse primer were used in the first two PCR rounds, which each ran for ten to eleven cycles. TCRdb reanalysed the multiplex PCR reads using MiXCR and keeps one entry per CDR3 protein. The sample carries about 78,000 distinct CDR3 sequences, roughly 69% recorded once. Unsorted bulk tissue (roughly 20-31 mg) underwent RNA and DNA co-extraction. The sample comprised liver tumor tissue from sampling region 4. Noted subset: tumor region T4, right-lateral pole. These receptors came from a man aged 40-49 years with primary liver carcinoma and hepatitis B virus infection.

Note on this clonotype: At one end the junction does not follow the germline gene, possibly because of a read error. This chain connects TRBV6-5 to TRBJ2-7; 8 positions agree with TRBD2. The CDR3 has 13 residues. Germline loops: CDR1 MNHEY, CDR2 SVGAGI. CDR3 residues: CTSRPTSGYEQYF. In DNA, the CDR3 is TGTACCAGCAGACCCACTAGCGGATACGAACAGTACTTC.

Concerning this clonotype: The germline gene is not matched at one end of the junction; a read error may be the cause. The chain joins TRBV28 to TRBJ1-5, with 7 bases aligning to TRBD1. This CDR3 comprises 17 residues. The V gene's germline CDR1 is MDHEN and CDR2 SYDVKM. Here the CDR3 DNA reads TGTGCCAGCAGTTTTGCGGACAGGCTTTATAGCACTCAGCCTCAGCATTTT. Protein product: CASSFADRLYSTQPQHF.

As concerns this clonotype: The CDR3 ends on some other residue instead of the conserved phenylalanine or tryptophan, so this is likely a read error. The rearrangement uses TRBV11-2 and TRBJ2-7, with D tentatively TRBD1 (6 bases). This CDR3 region has 17 residues. Per germline, CDR1 SGHAT and CDR2 FQNNGV. The CDR3 nucleotides are TGTGCCGGCAGCTTAGACTTCGGGACATCCAGCTCCTACGAGCAGTACTAC. Protein: CAGSLDFGTSSSYEQYY.